This TCR beta chain is from a study of T cells after yellow fever vaccination. This CDR3 spans 14 amino acids. Trimming stripped 6 bases from V and 4 bases from J, with 18 bases between. Germline V gene sequence: CDR1 DFQATT, CDR2 SNEGSKA (reference sequence). Study conclusions and caveats: A weaker secondary response peaked on day 5, the primary on day 15. Among primary-vaccination clones, most reappeared after the booster, at just under 98% for CD4 and about 90% for CD8.

TCRdb fed the 5' RACE reads into MiXCR, producing one record per CDR3 protein. The table lists about 46,000 distinct CDR3 sequences, 5% to 7% of them singletons. In this sample, this clonotype turned up many times. This chain joins TRBV20-1 and TRBJ2-5; tentatively, D is TRBD2 (6 bases). The sequence derives from a man aged 25-45 years who received the YFV17D yellow fever vaccine. The source material was PBMCs, either bulk or a sorted T-cell subset (CD4+, CD8+, memory, or dextramer-sorted; not recorded which), sampled 45 days after the yellow fever booster vaccination. The CDR3 loop is CSAPRLGAGETQYF. The CDR3 nucleotides are TGCAGTGCGCCACGACTAGGCGCCGGAGAGACCCAGTACTTC.